A single sample gave rise to the 30 T cell receptor beta chains below, sequenced in a study of blood T cell repertoires in COVID-19. Assay used: immunoSEQ multiplex PCR; TCRdb lists only in-frame clones, some missing. The repertoire includes about 150,000 clones, 60% to 85% of them detected once, and around 1.5% sits in the top ten. Sequencing was performed on peripheral blood. Every receptor here comes from a man at least 80 years old with acute or convalescent COVID-19.

The chain couples TRBV15 to TRBJ2-5; TRBD1 is a possible D gene (5 bases). Germline V CDR1 and CDR2: LNHNV, YYDKDF (reference sequence). Deletions cut 0 bases from V and 4 bases from J, with 6 bases between. This CDR3 comprises 13 residues. For the CDR3, the DNA is TGTGCCACCAGCAGAGAGGGGCCAGAGACCCAGTACTTC. This sequence encodes CATSREGPETQYF.

The chain is built from TRBV11-2 and TRBJ2-5; D is possibly TRBD1 (6 bases). CDR1 SGHAT and CDR2 FQNNGV come from the germline V gene. The CDR3 has 18 amino acids. Trimming removed 0 bases from V and 6 bases from J, with 23 bases in between. The CDR3 is CASSLEGSGQPGMQTQYF. As DNA, the CDR3 is TGTGCCAGCAGCTTAGAGGGATCCGGACAGCCCGGGATGCAGACCCAGTACTTC.

The chain uses TRBV11-3 and TRBJ1-3, with TRBD1 matching 8 bases. The length of the CDR3 is 13 residues. Trimming took 4 bases from V and 13 from J; bases not matched to a gene: 9. Germline V gene sequence: CDR1 SGHNT, CDR2 YENEEA. CDR3 sequence: CASSSGQAPTIYF. CDR3 nucleotide sequence: TGTGCCAGCAGCTCGGGACAGGCGCCGACGATATATTTT.

This sequence joins TRBV9 and TRBJ2-3, with D perhaps matching TRBD2 (5 bases). The germline gives CDR1 SGDLS, CDR2 YYNGEE. There are 12 residues in the CDR3. V was cut by 3 bases and J by 3 bases, with 5 bases left in between. CDR3 sequence: CASSGGTDTQYF. The CDR3 DNA reads as TGTGCCAGCAGCGGCGGGACAGATACGCAGTATTTT.

The chain carries TRBV5-6 and TRBJ1-2, with 12 bases lining up with TRBD1. The CDR3 covers 16 residues. In germline, CDR1 is SGHDT, CDR2 YYEEEE. V lost 5 bases to trimming and J lost 3 bases; unmatched junction nucleotides: 8. Here the CDR3 DNA reads TGTGCCAGCAGAGCCCCCGGGACAGGGGGCTACTATGGCTACACCTTC. Residues: CASRAPGTGGYYGYTF.

The V call is TRBV18, the J call TRBJ1-4, with a weak D call TRBD1 (5 bases). Germline V gene data show CDR1 as KGHSH and CDR2 as LQKENI. The length of the CDR3 is 13 residues. Trimming pared 6 bases from V and 8 bases from J, leaving 13 bases between. The CDR3 nucleotides read TGTGCCAGCTCGGCCAAGGAGGGGGAAAAACTGTTTTTT. Its translation is CASSAKEGEKLFF. Variable domain in full (rest from reference TRBV18 and TRBJ1-4): NAGVMQNPRHLVRRRGQEARLRCSPMKGHSHVYWYRQLPEEGLKFMVYLQKENIIDESGMPKERFSAEFPKEGPSILRIQQVVRGDSAAYFCASSAKEGEKLFFGSGTQLSVL.

This clone showed up just a few times. The CDR3 DNA reads as TGTGCCAGCAGCCTCAATCCGACAGGGACTGTTTCACCCCTCCACTTT. Its translation is CASSLNPTGTVSPLHF. The V call is TRBV9, the J call TRBJ1-6, with TRBD1 identical over 7 bases. V gave up 4 bases and J gave up 9 bases; unmatched junction bases: 13. The CDR3 extends over 16 amino acids. Germline CDR1 and CDR2: SGDLS and YYNGEE.

The chain carries TRBV4-1 and TRBJ1-5; 9 bases fit TRBD1. Looked up from germline, CDR1 is MGHRA and CDR2 is YSYEKL. The length of the CDR3 is 16 residues. Trimming removed 0 bases from V and 8 bases from J; junction bases left unmatched: 8. The CDR3 nucleotides read TGCGCCAGCAGCCAAGAAGAAAACAGGGGGCTTAAGCCCCAGCATTTT. It yields the protein CASSQEENRGLKPQHF.

This chain connects TRBV6-4 to TRBJ1-6; D gene ambiguous. The CDR3 covers 13 residues. The V end was cut by 0 bases, the J end by 7 bases, with 4 bases between. Germline V gene lookup returns CDR1 MRHNA and CDR2 SNTAGT. The CDR3 spells CASSDSRNSPLHF. The DNA for the CDR3 is TGTGCCAGCAGTGACTCGAGGAATTCACCCCTCCACTTT.

The CDR3 DNA sequence: TGTGCCAGCACCAGCGGAGGTGGCTACACCTTC. This sequence encodes CASTSGGGYTF. The V gene is TRBV6-5, the J gene TRBJ1-2; D uncertain. The CDR3 runs 11 residues. In germline, CDR1 is MNHEY, CDR2 SVGAGI. Trimming cost V 7 bases and J 7 bases, with 10 bases left between them.

This clone was found a few times. Other DNA sequences within the sample encode an identical CDR3. The CDR3 loop is CASSPGGETQYF. The CDR3, as DNA: TGTGCCAGTAGTCCAGGGGGAGAGACCCAGTACTTC. This rearrangement joins TRBV19 to TRBJ2-5; the match to TRBD1 covers 7 bases. Looked up from germline, CDR1 is LNHDA and CDR2 is SQIVND (reference sequence). The CDR3 has 12 residues. With 5 bases clipped from V and 4 bases from J, the junction kept 1 base outside the gene matches.

This chain uses TRBV23-1 with TRBJ2-4; the match to TRBD2 covers 7 bases. TRBV23-1 is marked as an open reading frame, function uncertain. V shed 1 base, J shed 1 base, and the junction held 13 bases outside the gene matches. The CDR3 has 19 amino acids. CDR3 sequence (DNA): TGCGCCAGCAGTCAATTCCGGGGGGTAACGTGGAGGGCCAAAAACATTCAGTACTTC. Residues: CASSQFRGVTWRAKNIQYF.

The chain employs TRBV18 and TRBJ2-5, with a possible D match to TRBD2 (5 bases). V was pared by 2 bases and J by 2 bases, with 9 bases between. In germline, CDR1 is KGHSH, CDR2 LQKENI. The CDR3 sequence is 14 residues long. This CDR3 reads CASSPSREQETQYF. The DNA for the CDR3 is TGTGCCAGCTCACCATCGAGGGAACAAGAGACCCAGTACTTC.

V and J are TRBV11-2 and TRBJ1-1; D uncertain. V lost 1 base and J 2 bases, leaving 8 bases between the germline ends. Looked up from germline, CDR1 is SGHAT and CDR2 is FQNNGV. This CDR3 comprises 14 residues. The CDR3 DNA reads as TGTGCCAGCAGCTTAGCGCCAGGAAACACTGAAGCTTTCTTT. Translation gives CASSLAPGNTEAFF. The whole variable domain, filled in from reference TRBV11-2 and TRBJ1-1, reads EAGVAQSPRYKIIEKRQSVAFWCNPISGHATLYWYQQILGQGPKLLIQFQNNGVVDDSQLPKDRFSAERLKGVDSTLKIQPAKLEDSAVYLCASSLAPGNTEAFFGQGTRLTVV.

The chain carries TRBV7-9 and TRBJ1-6; TRBD1 aligns across 7 bases. The CDR3 length is 14 residues. V lost 3 bases to trimming and J lost 10 bases; unmatched junction nucleotides: 6. Germline V gene data show CDR1 as SEHNR and CDR2 as FQNEAQ (reference sequence). CDR3 residues: CASSFDRAPSPLHF. In DNA, the CDR3 is TGTGCCAGCAGCTTCGACAGGGCTCCGTCACCCCTCCACTTT.

The chain uses TRBV11-3 and TRBJ2-1, with D perhaps TRBD2 (7 bases). V lost 6 bases, J lost 6 bases, and 21 bases lay in between. This CDR3 has 16 amino acids. Germline assignment: CDR1 SGHNT and CDR2 YENEEA. CDR3 bases: TGTGCCAGCAGTTACCCTAGGGGGGGGGCGGGCAATGAGCAGTTCTTC. Encoded protein: CASSYPRGGAGNEQFF.

The chain couples TRBV2 to TRBJ2-2; D gene unclear. The length of the CDR3 is 13 residues. V dropped 6 bases and J dropped 4 bases, with 9 bases sitting between them. CDR1 is SNHLY and CDR2 is FYNNEI in the germline V gene. The CDR3 coding sequence is TGTGCCAGCAGAATCAGTCCCACCGGGGAGCTGTTTTTT. It encodes CASRISPTGELFF.

The chain has TRBV6-6 and TRBJ2-2, with 9 positions matching TRBD1. V shed 5 bases and J 6 bases; nucleotides not matched to a gene: 4. CDR1 is MNHNY, CDR2 SVGAGI, per germline (reference sequence). This CDR3 comprises 14 residues. This CDR3 is CASSTTGGAGELFF. CDR3 DNA: TGTGCCAGCAGTACGACAGGGGGTGCCGGGGAGCTGTTTTTT.

This CDR3 is CASSPSEYNEQFF. CDR3 bases: TGCGCCAGCAGCCCCTCAGAATACAATGAGCAGTTCTTC. The V gene is TRBV5-1, the J gene TRBJ2-1; D is ambiguous. Trimming took off 4 bases at V and 4 bases at J, with 9 bases between the two ends. Germline CDR1 is SGHRS and CDR2 is YFSETQ. The length of the CDR3 is 13 residues.

The V call is TRBV27, the J call TRBJ2-3; 13 bases agree with TRBD2. The CDR3 length is 14 residues. J was trimmed by 2 bases and V by 8 bases; bases with no gene match: 1. The germline V gene encodes CDR1 MNHEY and CDR2 SMNVEV (reference sequence). The CDR3 DNA sequence: TGTGCCAGCGGGACTAGCGGGGCCACAGATACGCAGTATTTT. Its protein is CASGTSGATDTQYF.

This clone has just one count. The chain employs TRBV18 and TRBJ1-5; 12 bases fit TRBD1. This CDR3 spans 16 amino acids. V gave up 6 bases and J gave up 4 bases; unmatched junction bases: 7. Germline V gene sequence: CDR1 KGHSH, CDR2 LQKENI. The CDR3 sequence: CASSQGQGALNQPQHF. In DNA, the CDR3 is TGTGCCAGCTCCCAGGGACAGGGGGCATTAAATCAGCCCCAGCATTTT.

This chain links TRBV28 with TRBJ2-1; 10 positions match TRBD1. CDR3 length: 14 residues. With 8 bases clipped from V and 1 base from J, the junction kept 2 bases outside the gene matches. Germline CDR1 is MDHEN and CDR2 is SYDVKM. The CDR3 coding sequence is TGTGCCAGCGACAGGGGGCGTTCCTACAATGAGCAGTTCTTC. Translated, it gives CASDRGRSYNEQFF.

This clone was detected a few times. The rearrangement uses TRBV28 and TRBJ1-5, with 7 bases identical to TRBD1. The CDR3 has 16 amino acids. Germline lookup yields CDR1 MDHEN and CDR2 SYDVKM. V was clipped by 2 bases and J by 6 bases; unmatched bases: 10. The CDR3 sequence: CASSLLRGSPIQPQHF. CDR3 nucleotides: TGTGCCAGCAGTTTACTCAGGGGGTCTCCAATTCAGCCCCAGCATTTT.

The chain couples TRBV9 to TRBJ1-2, with 8 bases fitting TRBD1. V lost 4 bases to trimming and J lost 12 bases; unmatched junction nucleotides: 8. Germline values: CDR1 SGDLS, CDR2 YYNGEE. There are 12 residues in the CDR3. CDR3 amino acids: CASSRGTGQHTF. The DNA for the CDR3 is TGTGCCAGCAGCCGCGGGACAGGTCAACACACCTTC.

The chain links TRBV30 to TRBJ1-2; D might be TRBD1 (6 bases). The CDR3 sequence is 16 residues long. Germline-derived CDR1 and CDR2 are GTSNPN and SVGIG (reference sequence). V lost 1 base, J lost 5 bases, and 20 bases lay in between. The CDR3 sequence: CAWSGGRAGGAYGYTF. The CDR3 nucleotides read TGTGCCTGGAGTGGGGGACGGGCGGGGGGCGCATATGGCTACACCTTC.

This clone was counted between two and nine times. The chain couples TRBV6-5 to TRBJ2-7; D call uncertain. Per germline, CDR1 MNHEY and CDR2 SVGAGI. V was shortened by 4 bases and J by 7 bases, with 11 bases between the two germline ends. This CDR3 region has 12 residues. The CDR3 spells CASSCYVPEQYV. The CDR3 nucleotides are TGTGCCAGCAGTTGCTATGTGCCGGAGCAGTACGTC.

The V gene is TRBV14, the J gene TRBJ2-4; D might be TRBD1 (5 bases). Trimming removed 2 bases from V and 0 bases from J, with 17 bases in between. Germline V gene sequence: CDR1 SGHDN, CDR2 FVKESK. This CDR3 has 18 amino acids. CDR3 DNA sequence: TGTGCCAGCAGCCAACAAGGGGCAGGGCCTCTAGCCAAAAACATTCAGTACTTC. Its translation is CASSQQGAGPLAKNIQYF. The entire variable domain, with the rest obtained from reference TRBV14 and TRBJ2-4, is as follows: EAGVTQFPSHSVIEKGQTVTLRCDPISGHDNLYWYRRVMGKEIKFLLHFVKESKQDESGMPNNRFLAERTGGTYSTLKVQPAELEDSGVYFCASSQQGAGPLAKNIQYFGAGTRLSVL.

The rearrangement uses TRBV5-6 and TRBJ2-3; D possibly corresponds to TRBD1 (5 bases). The CDR3 runs 12 residues. With 5 bases removed from V and 6 bases from J, the gap between germline ends came to 10 bases. Per germline, CDR1 SGHDT and CDR2 YYEEEE. CDR3 bases: TGTGCCAGCAGACTGGGGCAGGATACGCAGTATTTT. It specifies CASRLGQDTQYF.

The CDR3 spells CATSRGTSGNTGELFF. The CDR3, as DNA: TGTGCCACCAGCAGGGGGACTAGCGGGAACACCGGGGAGCTGTTTTTT. V is TRBV15 and J is TRBJ2-2; 11 positions match TRBD2. The CDR3 runs 16 residues. CDR1 LNHNV and CDR2 YYDKDF come from the germline V gene (reference sequence). J was trimmed by 1 base and V by 3 bases; bases with no gene match: 1.

The CDR3 protein is CASSPGVRGTEAFF. The CDR3 DNA reads TGTGCCAGCAGCCCAGGGGTTCGGGGCACTGAAGCTTTCTTT. The rearrangement links TRBV5-6 to TRBJ1-1; TRBD1 might be the D (6 bases). V lost 4 bases and J lost 4, with 14 bases in between. The CDR3 covers 14 residues. CDR1 is SGHDT and CDR2 is YYEEEE in the germline V gene.